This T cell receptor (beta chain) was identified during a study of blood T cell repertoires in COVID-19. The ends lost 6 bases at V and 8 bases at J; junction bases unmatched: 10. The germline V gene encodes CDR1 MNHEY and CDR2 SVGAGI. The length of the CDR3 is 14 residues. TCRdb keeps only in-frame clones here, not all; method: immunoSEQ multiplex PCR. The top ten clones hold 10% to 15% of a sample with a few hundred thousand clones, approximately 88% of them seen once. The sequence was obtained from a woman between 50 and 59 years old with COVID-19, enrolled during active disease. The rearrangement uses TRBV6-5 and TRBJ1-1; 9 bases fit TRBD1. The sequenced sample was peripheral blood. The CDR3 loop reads CASRARDRVLEAFF. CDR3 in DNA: TGTGCCAGCAGAGCCCGGGACAGGGTGTTGGAAGCTTTCTTT.